This entry lists 3 T cell receptor beta chains sequenced from one sample in a study of beta chain features in type 1 diabetes. As every portion of the isolated RNA was reverse transcribed, the sequencing read expressed TCRB transcripts. This table comes from immunoSEQ multiplex PCR, and its TCRdb copy is limited to in-frame clones, with some not included. The repertoire holds 300,000 to 400,000 clones, with less than 10% as singletons. Material: central memory CD4+ T cells from blood. These receptors came from a woman aged 18-29 years in good health.

On this clone itself: This sample also contains other DNA sequences that code for the same CDR3. The J gene is TRBJ1-5, the V gene TRBV7-2; D remains unclear. The CDR3 runs 14 residues. Germline lookup yields CDR1 SGHTA and CDR2 FQGNSA. V was clipped by 2 bases and J by 6 bases, with 11 bases between them. CDR3 amino acids: CASSLLGGGQPQHF. Here the CDR3 DNA reads TGTGCCAGCAGCTTACTCGGAGGCGGTCAGCCCCAGCATTTT.

This clone was counted only a few times. The chain links TRBV29-1 to TRBJ2-7; weak D call: TRBD1 (6 bases). V dropped 1 base and J dropped 6 bases, with 13 bases sitting between them. The germline V gene has CDR1 SQVTM and CDR2 ANQGSEA. The length of the CDR3 is 13 residues. The CDR3 DNA is TGCAGCGTTGAAGTTCAGGACAGAGGCGAGCAGTACTTC. Translating gives CSVEVQDRGEQYF.

The chain uses TRBV2 and TRBJ2-5, with D maybe TRBD2 (6 bases). The CDR3 is 14 residues long. Germline values: CDR1 SNHLY, CDR2 FYNNEI. V lost 6 bases and J 4 bases, leaving 15 bases between the germline ends. This CDR3 is CASSLGSPPETQYF. CDR3 bases: TGTGCCAGCAGCCTCGGGAGCCCCCCAGAGACCCAGTACTTC.